This T cell receptor (beta chain) was profiled in a study of T cells in localized non-small cell lung cancer. The data were produced by immunoSEQ multiplex PCR, yet TCRdb's version contains in-frame clones alone and is incomplete. In the table there are some 64,000 clones, 81% of which are singletons. V dropped 4 bases and J dropped 4 bases, with 14 bases sitting between them. The CDR3 sequence is 14 residues long. Germline CDR1 and CDR2: SGHNT and YYREEE (reference sequence). The material sequenced was PBMCs, taken before any cancer treatment. The origin of this receptor is a man between 40 and 70 years old with stage II lung adenocarcinoma. V usage is TRBV5-4 and J usage is TRBJ1-2; tentative D call: TRBD1 (5 bases). The CDR3 DNA reads TGTGCCAGCAGCCTGGGACTGGAGGGCTATGGCTACACCTTC. The encoded protein is CASSLGLEGYGYTF.